This T cell receptor beta chain was profiled in a study of T cell responses to AZD1222 COVID-19 vaccine. Sequencing used immunoSEQ multiplex PCR; TCRdb keeps in-frame clones, though not all of them. The table records about 170,000 clones, approximately 92% of them present only once. Germline values: CDR1 MNHEY, CDR2 SVGAGI. CDR3 size: 15 residues. V was pared by 2 bases and J by 0 bases, with 3 bases of the junction left unmatched. The rearrangement links TRBV6-5 to TRBJ1-2; TRBD1 matches at 7 bases. This receptor was obtained from an adult in good health. The source material was peripheral blood, sampled on day 0 of AZD1222 vaccination. CDR3 sequence reads: CASSYLGQANYGYTF. In DNA form, the CDR3 reads TGTGCCAGCAGTTACCTTGGACAGGCTAACTATGGCTACACCTTC.